This paragraph covers one T cell receptor (beta chain) sequence. Genomic DNA, the template, was used for profiling of the TCR beta VDJ and CDR3. From the reads, TCRdb called clonotypes with MiXCR, one entry per CDR3 protein. Here the sample spans about 160,000 distinct CDR3 sequences, 70% to 80% being singletons. The germline CDR1 and CDR2 sequences are SGHVS and FQNEAQ. J was trimmed by 8 bases and V by 0 bases; bases with no gene match: 6. This CDR3 is built from 15 residues. All sequencing subjects had displayed CD8+CD57+ cell expansion on flow cytometry. This record comes from a study of CD8+CD57+ T cells in acquired aplastic anemia. Turning to the study itself: DNA recovered from sorted CD4+ and CD8+ cells had a mean of approximately 3 ug.

V is TRBV7-8 and J is TRBJ1-1, with 10 bases matching TRBD1. The TCR comes from a human donor with aplastic anemia. What was sequenced was sorted CD4+, CD8+, or CD8+CD57+ T cells (not recorded which) from PBMCs. CDR3: CASSLAPGTGEEAFF. CDR3 DNA: TGTGCCAGCAGCTTAGCCCCAGGGACAGGGGAAGAAGCTTTCTTT.